Sequencing of this TCR beta chain was carried out in a study of CD8 T cells in Susac syndrome (dated by TCRdb to between 2017 and 2020). Broadly, across the study: The study used repertoire sequencing to test whether antigen drove CD8+ T cell activation and differentiation in Susac syndrome. Study-level results and caveats: The number of individuals in the TCR sequencing and HLA analysis was recognized as being relatively small.

About this clonotype: No cognate antigen has been identified for it. No qualities accompany the bases; no much larger clone lies one base away.

The CDR3 goes from the cysteine to the phenylalanine over 15 residues. The kept DNA is CDR3 alone, 45 bases in frame from the first base. V drops 0 bases and J drops 1 base, leaving 10 bases in between. CDR1 SGHNT and CDR2 YYREEE were looked up in the germline V gene (reference sequence). RNA was extracted with the RNeasy kit and roughly 0.45 to 1 ug was reverse transcribed using random hexamers. The immunoSEQ multiplex PCR assay, covering 54 Vbeta and 13 Jbeta segments, was used to amplify TCR beta CDR3 regions. Bias from PCR amplification was corrected by using a synthetic template baseline for primer optimization and for computational correction. The original methods were these. Reads were assigned to V, D and J genes according to IMGT and analyzed in immunoSEQ Analyzer, with only productive sequences retained. To calculate clonality, Shannon entropy was normalized by log2 of the number of productive unique sequences and then subtracted from one. For each patient and control, public and private clones were evaluated among the 100 most prevalent clones. Clones were defined as Susac-specific if absent from the healthy and MS cohorts, from approximately 1,100 published viral clones and from other ImmuneACCESS disease sequences. TCRdb reprocessing: public reads trimmed at Q25 with fastp, clones called with MiXCR, in-frame beta chains kept. Rows are combined by CDR3 protein, so each entry shows the most common genes and DNA. These V and J calls derive from TCRdb rather than the authors' analysis. The sample table records some 120,000 distinct CDR3 sequences; about 95% of these occur just once. Around 0.12% of the sample belongs to the ten largest clones.

High-throughput TCR beta sequencing profiled peripheral blood CD8+ and CD4+ T cells from healthy donors, Susac syndrome patients and multiple sclerosis patients. Multiple sclerosis controls were treatment-naive patients with stable or active relapsing-remitting disease fulfilling revised McDonald criteria. CD8+ TEMRA cells were enriched by FACS, while bulk CD8+ and CD4+ T cells were purified by magnetic negative isolation. Blood was collected in EDTA tubes and processed within 24 hours, with PBMCs isolated through density gradient centrifugation. PBMCs intended for TCR sequencing were cryopreserved in liquid nitrogen and were subsequently thawed in a 37 degrees C water bath. A purity of at least 90% was achieved for sorted or isolated CD4+, CD8+ and CD8+ TEMRA cells.

The receptor chain draws on TRBV5-4 and TRBJ1-1, with the D gene not confidently named. The TCR was taken from a human donor with multiple sclerosis. The specimen was CD4+ T cells from PBMCs. The CDR3 has the sequence CASSLELHGNTEAFF. The DNA is as follows: TGTGCCAGCAGCTTGGAGCTACATGGGAACACTGAAGCTTTCTTT.